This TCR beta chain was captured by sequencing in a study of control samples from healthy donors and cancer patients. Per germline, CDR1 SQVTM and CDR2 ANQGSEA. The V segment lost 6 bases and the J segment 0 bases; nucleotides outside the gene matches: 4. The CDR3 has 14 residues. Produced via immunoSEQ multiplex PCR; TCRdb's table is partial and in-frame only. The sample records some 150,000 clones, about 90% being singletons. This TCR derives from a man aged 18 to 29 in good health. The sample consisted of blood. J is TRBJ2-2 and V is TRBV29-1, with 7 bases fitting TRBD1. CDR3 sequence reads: CSVGTDTNTGELFF. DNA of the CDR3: TGCAGCGTGGGGACAGATACGAACACCGGGGAGCTGTTTTTT.